One TCR beta chain is described in this entry. This CDR3 comprises 15 residues. The germline CDR1 and CDR2 sequences are MNHEY and SVGAGI. The trim removed 6 bases at V and 2 bases at J, leaving 7 bases unmatched. The data are from a study of blood T cell repertoires in COVID-19. The overall study: COVID-19 samples from acute and convalescent phases originated in the United States, Italy and Spain. T cells, B-cell-depleted T cells, or PBMCs supplied cDNA or gDNA.

Original processing notes: Estimation of nucleated cell counts was performed using reference gene primer amplification. The repertoire was sequenced with immunoSEQ multiplex PCR; TCRdb's copy has only in-frame clones and lacks some. V, J and clone size are those of that table, while D and trimming were read from the DNA. Of tens of thousands of clones in the sample, almost 85% were seen once. V is TRBV6-5 and J is TRBJ2-7; TRBD1 aligns across 10 bases. Sequencing was carried out using peripheral blood. This receptor was identified in a human donor in a cohort sampled during active COVID-19. DNA for the CDR3: TGTGCCAGCAGGGCGGACAGGGGGAATACCTACGAGCAGTACTTC. It translates to CASRADRGNTYEQYF.